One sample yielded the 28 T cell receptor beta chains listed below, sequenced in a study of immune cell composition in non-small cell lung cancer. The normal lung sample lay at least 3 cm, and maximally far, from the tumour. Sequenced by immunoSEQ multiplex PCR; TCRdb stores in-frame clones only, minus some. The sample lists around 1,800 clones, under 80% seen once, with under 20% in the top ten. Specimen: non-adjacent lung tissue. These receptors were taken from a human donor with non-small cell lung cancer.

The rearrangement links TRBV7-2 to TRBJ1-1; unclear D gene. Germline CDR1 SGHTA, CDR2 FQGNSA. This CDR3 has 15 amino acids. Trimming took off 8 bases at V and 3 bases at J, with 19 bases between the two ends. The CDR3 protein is CASRSGARAHTEAFF. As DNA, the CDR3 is TGTGCCAGCCGGTCAGGCGCGAGGGCGCACACTGAAGCTTTCTTT. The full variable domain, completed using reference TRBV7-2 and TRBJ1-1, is GAGVSQSPSNKVTEKGKDVELRCDPISGHTALYWYRQSLGQGLEFLIYFQGNSAPDKSGLPSDRFSAERTGGSVSTLTIQRTQQEDSAVYLCASRSGARAHTEAFFGQGTRLTVV.

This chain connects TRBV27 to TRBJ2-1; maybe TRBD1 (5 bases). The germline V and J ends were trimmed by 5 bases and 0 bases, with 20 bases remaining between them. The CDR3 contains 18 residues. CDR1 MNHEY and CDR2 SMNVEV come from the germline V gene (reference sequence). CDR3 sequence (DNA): TGTGCCAGCAGTCGTCGGCTAATACAGGCCCCCTCCTACAATGAGCAGTTCTTC. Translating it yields CASSRRLIQAPSYNEQFF.

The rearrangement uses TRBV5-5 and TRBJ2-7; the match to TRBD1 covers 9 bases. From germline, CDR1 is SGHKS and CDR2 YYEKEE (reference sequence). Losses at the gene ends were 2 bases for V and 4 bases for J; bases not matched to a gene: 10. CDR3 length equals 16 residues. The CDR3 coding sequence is TGTGCCAGCAGCTTAGTATTTGGACAGGGGACGTACGAGCAGTACTTC. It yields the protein CASSLVFGQGTYEQYF.

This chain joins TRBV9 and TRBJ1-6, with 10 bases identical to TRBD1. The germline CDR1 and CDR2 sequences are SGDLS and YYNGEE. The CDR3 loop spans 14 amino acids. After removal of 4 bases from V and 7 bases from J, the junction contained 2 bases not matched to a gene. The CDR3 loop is CASSQGQGNSPLHF. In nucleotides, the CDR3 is TGTGCCAGCAGCCAGGGACAGGGGAATTCACCCCTCCACTTT.

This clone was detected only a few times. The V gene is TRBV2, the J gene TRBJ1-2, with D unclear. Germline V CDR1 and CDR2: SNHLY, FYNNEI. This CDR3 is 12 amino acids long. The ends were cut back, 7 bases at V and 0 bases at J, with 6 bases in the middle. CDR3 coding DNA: TGTGCCAGCATGAGGGCTAACTATGGCTACACCTTC. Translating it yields CASMRANYGYTF.

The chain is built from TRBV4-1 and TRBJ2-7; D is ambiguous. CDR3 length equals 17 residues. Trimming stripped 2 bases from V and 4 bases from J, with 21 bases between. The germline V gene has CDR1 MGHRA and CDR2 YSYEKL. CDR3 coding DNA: TGCGCCAGCAGCCAAAACCCAGGTGTTGTTTCCCGGTACGAGCAGTACTTC. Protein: CASSQNPGVVSRYEQYF.

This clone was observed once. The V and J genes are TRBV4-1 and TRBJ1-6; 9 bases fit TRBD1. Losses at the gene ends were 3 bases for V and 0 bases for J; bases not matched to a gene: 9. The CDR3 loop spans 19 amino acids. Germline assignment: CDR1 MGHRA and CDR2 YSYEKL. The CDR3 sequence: CASSQTPGQGSSYNSPLHF. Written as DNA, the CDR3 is TGCGCCAGCAGCCAGACCCCGGGACAGGGAAGCTCCTATAATTCACCCCTCCACTTT.

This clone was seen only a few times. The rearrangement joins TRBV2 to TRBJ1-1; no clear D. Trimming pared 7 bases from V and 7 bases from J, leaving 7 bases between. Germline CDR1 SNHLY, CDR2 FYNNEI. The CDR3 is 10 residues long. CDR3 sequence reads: CASTFNEAFF. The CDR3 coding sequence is TGTGCCAGCACGTTTAATGAAGCTTTCTTT.

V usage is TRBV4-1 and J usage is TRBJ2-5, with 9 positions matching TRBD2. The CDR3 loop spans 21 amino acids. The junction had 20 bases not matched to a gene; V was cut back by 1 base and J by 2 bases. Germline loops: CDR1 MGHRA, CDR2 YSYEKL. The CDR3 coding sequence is TGCGCCAGCAGCCAAGTTTGGGGCACAGGCGCGGGCGCGGGGGGGCAAGAGACCCAGTACTTC. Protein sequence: CASSQVWGTGAGAGGQETQYF.

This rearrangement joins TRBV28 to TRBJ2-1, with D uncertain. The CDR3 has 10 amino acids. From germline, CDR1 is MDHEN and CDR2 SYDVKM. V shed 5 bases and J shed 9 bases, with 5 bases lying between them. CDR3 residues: CASSQAEQFF. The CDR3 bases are TGTGCCAGCAGTCAAGCTGAGCAGTTCTTC.

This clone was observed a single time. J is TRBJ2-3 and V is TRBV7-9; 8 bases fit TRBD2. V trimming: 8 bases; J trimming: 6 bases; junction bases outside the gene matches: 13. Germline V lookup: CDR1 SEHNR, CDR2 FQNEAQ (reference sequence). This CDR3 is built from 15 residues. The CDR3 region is CASGPGGPVYDTQYF. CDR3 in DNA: TGTGCCAGCGGACCGGGGGGGCCAGTCTACGATACGCAGTATTTT.

The CDR3 DNA sequence: TGTGCCAGCAGCCCCGGGACAGGGGGCTTGAAGACCCAGTACTTC. It translates to CASSPGTGGLKTQYF. The chain joins TRBV7-6 to TRBJ2-5, with TRBD1 matching over 12 bases. The CDR3 extends over 15 amino acids. The J segment lost 6 bases and the V segment lost 5 bases, leaving 7 bases of the junction unmatched. Germline V gives CDR1 SGHVS, CDR2 FNYEAQ.

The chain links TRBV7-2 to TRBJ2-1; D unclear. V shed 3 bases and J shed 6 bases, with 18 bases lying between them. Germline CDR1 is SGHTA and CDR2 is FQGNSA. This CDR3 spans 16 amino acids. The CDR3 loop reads CASSLFTTTAPNEQFF. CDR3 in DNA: TGTGCCAGCAGCTTGTTTACTACCACGGCCCCCAATGAGCAGTTCTTC. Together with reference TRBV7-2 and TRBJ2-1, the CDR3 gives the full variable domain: GAGVSQSPSNKVTEKGKDVELRCDPISGHTALYWYRQSLGQGLEFLIYFQGNSAPDKSGLPSDRFSAERTGGSVSTLTIQRTQQEDSAVYLCASSLFTTTAPNEQFFGPGTRLTVL.

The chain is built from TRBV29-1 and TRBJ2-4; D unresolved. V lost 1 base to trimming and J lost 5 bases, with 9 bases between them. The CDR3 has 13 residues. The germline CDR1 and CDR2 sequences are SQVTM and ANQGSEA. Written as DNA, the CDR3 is TGCAGCGTTGAAGGAGGAGTGCAAAACATTCAGTACTTC. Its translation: CSVEGGVQNIQYF. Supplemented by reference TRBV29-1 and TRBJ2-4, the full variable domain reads SAVISQKPSRDICQRGTSLTIQCQVDSQVTMMFWYRQQPGQSLTLIATANQGSEATYESGFVIDKFPISRPNLTFSTLTVSNMSPEDSSIYLCSVEGGVQNIQYFGAGTRLSVL.

As DNA, the CDR3 is TGTGCCAGCAGCTTGGGGACTACGCAAGAGACCCAGTACTTC. This gives the protein CASSLGTTQETQYF. The chain is built from TRBV11-2 and TRBJ2-5; 7 bases align to TRBD2. With V trimmed by 3 bases and J by 2 bases, 3 bases remained unmatched. This CDR3 is 14 amino acids long. The germline CDR1 and CDR2 sequences are SGHAT and FQNNGV. The complete variable domain, with remaining parts taken from reference TRBV11-2 and TRBJ2-5, reads EAGVAQSPRYKIIEKRQSVAFWCNPISGHATLYWYQQILGQGPKLLIQFQNNGVVDDSQLPKDRFSAERLKGVDSTLKIQPAKLEDSAVYLCASSLGTTQETQYFGPGTRLLVL.

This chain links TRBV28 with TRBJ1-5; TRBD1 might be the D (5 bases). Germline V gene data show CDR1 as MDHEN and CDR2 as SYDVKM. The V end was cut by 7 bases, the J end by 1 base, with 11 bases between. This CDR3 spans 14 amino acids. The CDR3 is CASISGGSNQPQHF. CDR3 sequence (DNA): TGTGCCAGCATCTCGGGGGGGAGCAATCAGCCCCAGCATTTT. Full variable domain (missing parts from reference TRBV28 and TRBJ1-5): DVKVTQSSRYLVKRTGEKVFLECVQDMDHENMFWYRQDPGLGLRLIYFSYDVKMKEKGDIPEGYSVSREKKERFSLILESASTNQTSMYLCASISGGSNQPQHFGDGTRLSIL.

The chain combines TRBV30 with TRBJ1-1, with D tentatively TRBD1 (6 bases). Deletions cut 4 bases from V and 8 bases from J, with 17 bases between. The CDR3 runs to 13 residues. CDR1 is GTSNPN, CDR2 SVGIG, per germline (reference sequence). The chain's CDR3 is CAWMRGGTPEAFF. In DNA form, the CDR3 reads TGTGCCTGGATGAGGGGGGGGACCCCCGAAGCTTTCTTT.

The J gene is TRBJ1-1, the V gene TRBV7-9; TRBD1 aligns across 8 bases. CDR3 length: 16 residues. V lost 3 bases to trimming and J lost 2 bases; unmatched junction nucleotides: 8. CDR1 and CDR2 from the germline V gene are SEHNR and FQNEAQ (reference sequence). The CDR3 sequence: CASSFPGTGVNTEAFF. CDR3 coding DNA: TGTGCCAGCAGCTTCCCCGGGACAGGAGTTAACACTGAAGCTTTCTTT.

The CDR3 protein is CASSTVGRALEQYF. The CDR3 nucleotides are TGTGCCAGCAGCACTGTGGGGAGGGCTCTCGAGCAGTACTTC. This sequence joins TRBV5-5 and TRBJ2-7; 7 positions agree with TRBD2. The CDR3 consists of 14 residues. The germline CDR1 and CDR2 sequences are SGHKS and YYEKEE (reference sequence). V lost 4 bases, J lost 6 bases, and 10 bases stayed unmatched.

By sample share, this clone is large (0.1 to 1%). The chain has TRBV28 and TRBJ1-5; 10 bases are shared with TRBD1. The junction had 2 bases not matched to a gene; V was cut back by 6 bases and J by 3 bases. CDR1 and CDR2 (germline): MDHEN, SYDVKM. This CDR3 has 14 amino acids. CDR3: CASRGQGPNQPQHF. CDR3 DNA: TGTGCCAGCAGGGGACAGGGGCCCAATCAGCCCCAGCATTTT.

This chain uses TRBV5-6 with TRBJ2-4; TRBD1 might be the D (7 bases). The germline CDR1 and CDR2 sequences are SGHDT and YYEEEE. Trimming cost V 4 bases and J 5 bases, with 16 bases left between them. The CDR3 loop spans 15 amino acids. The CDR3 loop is CASSRRDSHENIQYF. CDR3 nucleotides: TGTGCCAGCAGCCGGAGGGACAGTCACGAAAACATTCAGTACTTC.

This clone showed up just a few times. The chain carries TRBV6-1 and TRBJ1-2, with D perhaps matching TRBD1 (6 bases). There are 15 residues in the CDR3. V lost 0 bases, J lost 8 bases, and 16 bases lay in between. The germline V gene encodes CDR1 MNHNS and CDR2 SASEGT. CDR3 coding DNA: TGTGCCAGCAGTGAAGCGACGACCAGGGGAGACGGCTACACCTTC. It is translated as CASSEATTRGDGYTF.

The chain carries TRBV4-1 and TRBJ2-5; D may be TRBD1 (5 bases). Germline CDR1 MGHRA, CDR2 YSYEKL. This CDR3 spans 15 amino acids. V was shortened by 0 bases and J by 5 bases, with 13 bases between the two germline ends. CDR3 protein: CASSQDPLGRETQYF. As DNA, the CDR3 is TGCGCCAGCAGCCAAGATCCCTTGGGGCGGGAGACCCAGTACTTC.

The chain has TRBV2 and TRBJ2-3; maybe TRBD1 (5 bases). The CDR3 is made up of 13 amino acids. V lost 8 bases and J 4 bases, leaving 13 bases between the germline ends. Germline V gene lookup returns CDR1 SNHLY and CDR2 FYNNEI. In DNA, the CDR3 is TGTGCCAGCTCATCAGGGTCCCCAGATACGCAGTATTTT. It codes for CASSSGSPDTQYF. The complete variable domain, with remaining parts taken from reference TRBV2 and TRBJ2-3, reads EPEVTQTPSHQVTQMGQEVILRCVPISNHLYFYWYRQILGQKVEFLVSFYNNEISEKSEIFDDQFSVERPDGSNFTLKIRSTKLEDSAMYFCASSSGSPDTQYFGPGTRLTVL.

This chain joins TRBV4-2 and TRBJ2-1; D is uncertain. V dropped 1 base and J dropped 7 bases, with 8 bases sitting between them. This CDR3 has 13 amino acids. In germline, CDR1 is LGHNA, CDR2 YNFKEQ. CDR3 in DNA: TGTGCCAGCAGCCAAGGAGTCTTTAATGAGCAGTTCTTC. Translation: CASSQGVFNEQFF.

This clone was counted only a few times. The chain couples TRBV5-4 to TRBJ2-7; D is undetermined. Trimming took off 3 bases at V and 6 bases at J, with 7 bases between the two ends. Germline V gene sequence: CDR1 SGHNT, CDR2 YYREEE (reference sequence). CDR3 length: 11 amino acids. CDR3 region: CASSSRFEQYF. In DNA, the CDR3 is TGTGCCAGCAGCTCCAGATTCGAGCAGTACTTC.

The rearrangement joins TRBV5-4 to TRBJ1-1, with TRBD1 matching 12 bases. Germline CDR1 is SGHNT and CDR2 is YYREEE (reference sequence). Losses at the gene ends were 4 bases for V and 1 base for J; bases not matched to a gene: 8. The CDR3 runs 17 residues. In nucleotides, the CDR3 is TGTGCCAGCAGCAATGCCGGGACAGGGGGCAGGAACACTGAAGCTTTCTTT. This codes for CASSNAGTGGRNTEAFF.

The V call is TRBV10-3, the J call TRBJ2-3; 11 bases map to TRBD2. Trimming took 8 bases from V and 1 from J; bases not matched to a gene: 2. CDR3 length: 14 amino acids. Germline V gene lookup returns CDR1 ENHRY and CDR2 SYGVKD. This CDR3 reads CAISTSGGTDTQYF. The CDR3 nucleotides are TGTGCCATCTCGACTAGCGGGGGCACAGATACGCAGTATTTT.